The rows below give T cell receptor beta chains drawn from one sample of a study of T cell repertoires and HLA-DP antigens. Antigens of these TCRs are unknown. TCRdb keeps only in-frame clones here, not all; method: immunoSEQ multiplex PCR. The sample has about 120,000 clones, 90% to 95% seen once. Source material: CD4+ T cells from PBMCs. Receptors were obtained from a woman in her late teens or twenties in good health and CMV-seronegative. The CDR3 runs from the conserved cysteine through the conserved F or W. The order of the fields is J gene, clone size, V gene, D gene, CDR3 DNA, CDR3 protein. A D gene is named only where the DNA matches it firmly. Not every row has a clone size; where given, it reads once, few, many or a size class.

>TRBJ1-2|NA|TRBV7-9|NA
TGTGCCAGCAGTTGGGCTGTAGGGTCTGGGTATGGCTACACCTTC
CASSWAVGSGYGYTF
>TRBJ2-4|NA|TRBV30|NA
TGTGCCTGGAGTAGGGAAAACATTCAGTACTTC
CAWSRENIQYF
>TRBJ1-5|NA|TRBV18|NA
TGTGCCAGCTCACCTCCGGGCGTAAGGGGATCCAATCAGCCCCAGCATTTT
CASSPPGVRGSNQPQHF
>TRBJ2-4|NA|TRBV28|TRBD1
TGTGCCAGCAACCTCGTACAGGGGGCTAAGTACTTC
CASNLVQGAKYF
>TRBJ2-1|NA|TRBV5-8|TRBD2
TGTGCCAGCAGCTTGGCTCACCTATCGGGGGGAGGGCCCAGTGAGCAGTTCTTC
CASSLAHLSGGGPSEQFF
>TRBJ2-5|NA|TRBV7-3|TRBD2
TGTGCCAGCAGCTTAGGTGCGGGGGGGCCCCGGGAGACCCAGTACTTC
CASSLGAGGPRETQYF
>TRBJ1-2|NA|TRBV6-5|TRBD1
TGTGCCAGCCGGGGGACAGGGGGGATGTATGGCTACACCTTC
CASRGTGGMYGYTF
>TRBJ2-6|NA|TRBV7-3|NA
TGTGCCAGCAGCTTGGAGGTACCTGGGGCCAACGTCCTGACTTTC
CASSLEVPGANVLTF
>TRBJ2-7|NA|TRBV18|NA
TGTGCCAGCTCACCAGCATCGTCCTACGAGCAGTACTTC
CASSPASSYEQYF
>TRBJ2-3|NA|TRBV5-4|TRBD2
TGTGCCAGCAGCTTGCCGGGACTAGCGGGGGTAGATACGCAGTATTTT
CASSLPGLAGVDTQYF
>TRBJ2-1|NA|TRBV4-1|NA
TGCGCCAGCAGCCGAGACGGGTACAATGAGCAGTTCTTC
CASSRDGYNEQFF
>TRBJ2-3|NA|TRBV5-1|NA
TGCGCCAGCAGCTTCTACGCGGGGTCTGTGACAGATACGCAGTATTTT
CASSFYAGSVTDTQYF
>TRBJ1-1|once|TRBV11-2|TRBD1
TGTGCCAGCAGCTTTACGACAGGGGGTGGCACTGAAGCTTTCTTT
CASSFTTGGGTEAFF
>TRBJ2-7|NA|TRBV6-6|NA
TGTGCCAGCAGTTACGGAGGCAGGGCGTACTTC
CASSYGGRAYF
>TRBJ2-1|NA|TRBV19|TRBD2
TGTGCCAGTAGTATTTTGGGGGGGGTGATCAATGAGCAGTTCTTC
CASSILGGVINEQFF
>TRBJ1-1|NA|TRBV6-5|NA
TGTGCCAGCAGTTACTATGGGGGGAACACTGAAGCTTTCTTT
CASSYYGGNTEAFF
>TRBJ2-3|NA|TRBV11-2|NA
TGTGCCAGCAGCCCCAACCCCACAGATACGCAGTATTTT
CASSPNPTDTQYF
>TRBJ1-2|NA|TRBV7-8|NA
TGTGCCAGCAGCCTAGGAGGGACTCGGTCCGACACCTTC
CASSLGGTRSDTF
>TRBJ2-2|NA|TRBV5-1|TRBD1
TGCGCCAGCAGCTTGTTTGGAGGACAGGACACCGGGGAGCTGTTTTTT
CASSLFGGQDTGELFF
>TRBJ2-7|NA|TRBV6-1|TRBD1
TGTGCCAGCAGTGAAAGGACAGGCCCCTACGAGCAGTACTTC
CASSERTGPYEQYF
>TRBJ2-1|NA|TRBV6-6|TRBD2
TGTGCCAGCAGTTACACTAGCGGTGGATCCTACAATGAGCAGTTCTTC
CASSYTSGGSYNEQFF
>TRBJ2-1|NA|TRBV6-5|NA
TGTGCCAGCAGGGACAGATATGAGCAGTTCTTC
CASRDRYEQFF
>TRBJ1-2|NA|TRBV25-1|NA
TGTGCCAGCAGTGAATCCGGGACCTCCTATGGCTACACCTTC
CASSESGTSYGYTF
>TRBJ1-1|NA|TRBV25-1|TRBD1
TGTGCCAGCAGTGACATAGGACAGGCCAAAAGGAACACTGAAGCTTTCTTT
CASSDIGQAKRNTEAFF
>TRBJ1-1|NA|TRBV5-4|NA
TGTGCCAGCAGCTTGGCGTCAGGAGACACTGAAGCTTTCTTT
CASSLASGDTEAFF
>TRBJ1-6|NA|TRBV7-9|TRBD1
TGTGCCAGCAGCTTAGTGGGACAGGGTAATTCACCCCTCCACTTT
CASSLVGQGNSPLHF
>TRBJ2-3|NA|TRBV9|NA
TGTGCCAGCAGCGTAGCATCGGGGCAGTTTAGCACAGATACGCAGTATTTT
CASSVASGQFSTDTQYF
>TRBJ2-5|NA|TRBV18|NA
TGTGCCAGCTCCCCCTTAAGGGGAGGTCTTCAAGAGACCCAGTACTTC
CASSPLRGGLQETQYF
>TRBJ2-3|NA|TRBV28|TRBD2
TGTGCCAGCAGTTTGAGGGATAGCGGGGGCACAGATACGCAGTATTTT
CASSLRDSGGTDTQYF
>TRBJ2-2|once|TRBV7-8|NA
TGTGCCAGCAGCTTAATCACCGGGGAGCTGTTTTTT
CASSLITGELFF
>TRBJ2-7|NA|TRBV9|NA
TGTGCCAGCAGCCCGAGGACAGATAGCTCCTACGAGCAGTACTTC
CASSPRTDSSYEQYF
>TRBJ1-1|NA|TRBV4-1|TRBD1
TGCGCCAGCAGCCAGCAGGGGGCGGCGAACACTGAAGCTTTCTTT
CASSQQGAANTEAFF
>TRBJ2-2|NA|TRBV5-4|TRBD2
TGTGCCAGCAGCTGGAGATGGGGGAGGGCCGGGGAGCTGTTTTTT
CASSWRWGRAGELFF
>TRBJ1-2|NA|TRBV6-1|NA
TGTGCCAGCATTAGGGAGCACGTTAACTATGGCTACACCTTC
CASIREHVNYGYTF
>TRBJ1-1|NA|TRBV6-6|NA
TGTGCCAGCAGTTACGCGAGGGGCTTGAACACTGAAGCTTTCTTT
CASSYARGLNTEAFF
>TRBJ2-5|NA|TRBV9|TRBD1
TGTGCCAGCAGCGTAGAACCGGCAGGGGGCCTACAAGAGACCCAGTACTTC
CASSVEPAGGLQETQYF
>TRBJ1-2|NA|TRBV28|NA
TGTGCCAGCAGTCCCGTCCTCGGCGGCTATGGCTACACCTTC
CASSPVLGGYGYTF
>TRBJ2-3|NA|TRBV19|TRBD1
TGTGCCAGTAGTATAGAAGGACCAGGGGGTCGGTCAGCAGATACGCAGTATTTT
CASSIEGPGGRSADTQYF
>TRBJ1-1|NA|TRBV25-1|NA
TGTGCCAGCAGTGGCAGGAGGGATCGCACTGAAGCTTTCTTT
CASSGRRDRTEAFF
>TRBJ2-2|NA|TRBV6-6|TRBD1
TGTGCCAGCAGGGACAGGGGGCCCACCGGGGAGCTGTTTTTT
CASRDRGPTGELFF
>TRBJ1-5|NA|TRBV7-8|NA
TGTGCCAGCAGCTTCGGAACAGGGATTATTGGCCAGCCCCAGCATTTT
CASSFGTGIIGQPQHF
>TRBJ2-1|NA|TRBV10-3|TRBD1
TGTGCCATCAGTGATATGGGACAGTTGTACAATGAGCAGTTCTTC
CAISDMGQLYNEQFF
>TRBJ2-2|once|TRBV7-9|TRBD1
TGTGCCAGCAGCTTATGGACAGGGGGCAGAGCCGGGGAGCTGTTTTTT
CASSLWTGGRAGELFF
>TRBJ1-1|NA|TRBV5-1|NA
TGCGCCAGCAGCTTTAGGGCAGGGGAATCGACTGAAGCTTTCTTT
CASSFRAGESTEAFF
>TRBJ2-2|once|TRBV5-1|NA
TGCGCCAGCAGCTTGGTCCGTGCGGCCCCGAACACCGGGGAGCTGTTTTTT
CASSLVRAAPNTGELFF
>TRBJ1-2|NA|TRBV18|NA
TGTGCCAGCTCACCGGACGGGTCTGGCTACACCTTC
CASSPDGSGYTF
>TRBJ2-3|NA|TRBV5-4|TRBD2
TGTGCCAGCAGCTTCCTTGTTCTAACGGGGGGGCCGGGAGATACGCAGTATTTT
CASSFLVLTGGPGDTQYF
>TRBJ2-7|NA|TRBV27|TRBD1
TGTGCCAGCAGTTACCCCGGCGCCGGACAGGCCTCCTACGAGCAGTACTTC
CASSYPGAGQASYEQYF
>TRBJ2-3|NA|TRBV28|TRBD2
TGTGCCAGCAGTTCCTCGAGCGGGAGTAAGACAGATACGCAGTATTTT
CASSSSSGSKTDTQYF
>TRBJ2-3|NA|TRBV27|NA
TGTGCCAGCAGGCTTGCCTATAACACAGATACGCAGTATTTT
CASRLAYNTDTQYF
>TRBJ1-6|NA|TRBV18|TRBD1
TGTGCCAGCTCACCGAAATTAATAGGGACAGGGACTGTATCCCTCCACTTT
CASSPKLIGTGTVSLHF
>TRBJ1-1|NA|TRBV10-3|NA
TGTGCCATCAGTGAAGCGGCAGGGAAAAACACTGAAGCTTTCTTT
CAISEAAGKNTEAFF
>TRBJ2-7|NA|TRBV2|TRBD2
TGTGCCAGCAGTGCGGCGGGAGGCCTAGCCTACGAGCAGTACTTC
CASSAAGGLAYEQYF
>TRBJ2-3|NA|TRBV7-8|NA
TGTGCCAGCAGCTTACGAACGGGGGGACAACGCACAGATACGCAGTATTTT
CASSLRTGGQRTDTQYF
>TRBJ1-2|NA|TRBV18|NA
TGTGCCAGCTCACGGGCGGCCAATAACTATGGCTACACCTTC
CASSRAANNYGYTF